This T cell receptor (beta chain) derives from a study of cytomegalovirus exposure and HLA in healthy donors. PCR involved 60 Vbeta and 13 Jbeta primers. Assay used: immunoSEQ multiplex PCR; TCRdb lists only in-frame clones, some missing. The repertoire table contains 150,000 to 200,000 clones. The sample taken for sequencing was PBMCs. This sequence was found in a woman between 18 and 30 years old in good health and CMV-seropositive.

The CDR3 sequence: CASSLGTRGTDTQYF. In nucleotides, the CDR3 is TGCGCCAGCAGCTTAGGGACTAGAGGAACAGATACGCAGTATTTT. V gene TRBV5-1 combines with J gene TRBJ2-3; 8 bases agree with TRBD2. V was clipped by 2 bases and J by 3 bases; unmatched bases: 5. The CDR3 loop spans 15 amino acids. Per the germline V gene, CDR1 is SGHRS and CDR2 is YFSETQ.